The 22 T cell receptor beta chains in this list originate from one sample, sequenced in a study of cytomegalovirus exposure and HLA in healthy donors. The PCR employed 60 Vbeta primers together with 13 Jbeta primers. The assay was immunoSEQ multiplex PCR, and TCRdb's table has in-frame clones only and misses some. Among 30,000 to 40,000 clones listed, about 72% were seen once. Sequencing input: PBMCs. These receptors originate from a woman in her thirties in good health and CMV-seropositive.

The chain is built from TRBV7-9 and TRBJ1-5, with no clear D. The CDR3 length is 12 residues. The V and J ends lost 4 bases and 5 bases respectively, with 6 bases between them. CDR1 and CDR2 (germline): SEHNR, FQNEAQ (reference sequence). CDR3 DNA: TGTGCCAGCAGCTACACCGATCAGCCCCAGCATTTT. Its translation is CASSYTDQPQHF.

V and J are TRBV6-1 and TRBJ1-2; D perhaps matches TRBD1 (5 bases). V was shortened by 3 bases and J by 7 bases, with 18 bases between the two germline ends. Germline V lookup: CDR1 MNHNS, CDR2 SASEGT. The length of the CDR3 is 15 residues. The CDR3 DNA follows: TGTGCCAGCAGTGACACAGGAATGACCTATGGTGGCTACACCTTC. This gives the protein CASSDTGMTYGGYTF.

The chain links TRBV6-1 to TRBJ1-1, with D possibly being TRBD1 (5 bases). CDR1 and CDR2 (germline): MNHNS, SASEGT. With 1 base removed from V and 4 bases from J, the gap between germline ends came to 10 bases. This CDR3 is 14 amino acids long. The DNA for the CDR3 is TGTGCCAGCAGTGAAGGGCAGGGAGGCACTGAAGCTTTCTTT. This translates into CASSEGQGGTEAFF.

This clone is a singleton in its sample. This rearrangement joins TRBV5-4 to TRBJ2-1; D possibly corresponds to TRBD1 (7 bases). The V and J ends lost 4 bases and 9 bases respectively, with 23 bases between them. CDR1 is SGHNT and CDR2 is YYREEE in the germline V gene (reference sequence). The CDR3 runs to 16 residues. CDR3 sequence: CASSRMTGIHGSEQFF. The CDR3 DNA is TGTGCCAGCAGCAGAATGACAGGGATTCACGGGAGTGAGCAGTTCTTC.

This clone was counted a single time. V gene TRBV6-1 combines with J gene TRBJ2-3; 8 nucleotides agree with TRBD2. The V and J ends lost 5 bases and 3 bases, in that order; junction bases with no gene match: 1. The V gene's germline CDR1 is MNHNS and CDR2 SASEGT. CDR3 length: 13 amino acids. The CDR3 reads CASSIAGTDTQYF. CDR3 nucleotides: TGTGCCAGCAGTATAGCGGGAACAGATACGCAGTATTTT.

This clone occurred a few times. This rearrangement joins TRBV2 to TRBJ2-2, with a possible D match to TRBD2 (6 bases). From germline, CDR1 is SNHLY and CDR2 FYNNEI. V lost 6 bases to trimming and J lost 5 bases, with 19 bases between them. The CDR3 is 16 residues long. The CDR3, as DNA: TGTGCCAGCAGCCGAGACCCCGGGGCGGGGACCGGGGAGCTGTTTTTT. Its protein product is CASSRDPGAGTGELFF.

CDR3 sequence reads: CASSPVPLGGNEQFF. The CDR3 DNA reads as TGCGCCAGCAGCCCAGTCCCTTTAGGGGGCAATGAGCAGTTCTTC. The chain has TRBV5-1 and TRBJ2-1, with D possibly TRBD1 on 6 matching bases. This CDR3 comprises 15 residues. V lost 4 bases to trimming and J lost 6 bases, with 17 bases between them. The germline CDR1 and CDR2 sequences are SGHRS and YFSETQ.

The V call is TRBV4-1, the J call TRBJ1-6; no clear D. CDR1 MGHRA and CDR2 YSYEKL come from the germline V gene. Trimming took 1 base from V and 6 from J, leaving 10 bases between them. There are 15 residues in the CDR3. The DNA of the CDR3 is TGCGCCAGCAGCCAAGCGACTACGGGTAATTCACCCCTCCACTTT. This translates into CASSQATTGNSPLHF.

In its sample, this clone was seen once. The chain has TRBV5-5 and TRBJ1-5; unclear D gene. CDR1 and CDR2 (germline): SGHKS, YYEKEE (reference sequence). Trimming took 4 bases from V and 1 from J, leaving 9 bases between them. The CDR3 has 14 residues. The DNA of the CDR3 is TGTGCCAGCAGCCTCGGGGTAAGCAATCAGCCCCAGCATTTT. It specifies CASSLGVSNQPQHF.

On this clone itself: Mismatch with germline at one junction end may stem from a read error. This chain links TRBV9 with TRBJ1-1; 9 positions agree with TRBD1. The V gene's germline CDR1 is SGDLS and CDR2 YYNGEE. This CDR3 is built from 14 residues. CDR3 coding DNA: TGTGCCAGCAGCGTAACAGGGGGCTTGACTGAAGCTTCCTTT. It encodes CASSVTGGLTEASF.

In this sample, this clone turned up once. V is TRBV5-1 and J is TRBJ2-7; D not resolved. The CDR3 extends over 13 amino acids. Trimming left V 9 bases short and J 6 bases short, with 19 bases between. The germline V gene has CDR1 SGHRS and CDR2 YFSETQ. The CDR3 coding sequence is TGCGCCACCCGGCGTCCGGGTACGTCCGAGCAGTACTTC. It is translated as CATRRPGTSEQYF.

This clone was detected only a few times. The CDR3 region has the DNA TGTGCCAGCAGCTTGACTAGCGCTAGCACAGATACGCAGTATTTT. Translating gives CASSLTSASTDTQYF. V usage is TRBV7-9 and J usage is TRBJ2-3, with 8 bases lining up with TRBD2. The CDR3 contains 15 residues. Losses at the gene ends were 3 bases for V and 0 bases for J; bases not matched to a gene: 2. The V gene's germline CDR1 is SEHNR and CDR2 FQNEAQ (reference sequence).

The chain employs TRBV1 and TRBJ2-1; the DNA was not used to check the table's D call, TRBD1. TRBV1 is recorded as a pseudogene. This CDR3 region has 16 residues. CDR3 DNA sequence: TGCACCAGCAGCCAAGGTATGAGGGGGCCGTACAATGAGCAGTTCTTC. It codes for CTSSQGMRGPYNEQFF.

This rearrangement joins TRBV11-3 to TRBJ2-3; 10 nucleotides align to TRBD2. Per the germline V gene, CDR1 is SGHNT and CDR2 is YENEEA. V gave up 6 bases and J gave up 4 bases; unmatched junction bases: 4. The CDR3 runs 14 residues. Here the CDR3 DNA reads TGTGCCAGCAGTTTCGGACTAGCGGCAGATACGCAGTATTTT. This codes for CASSFGLAADTQYF.

This sequence joins TRBV9 and TRBJ2-2, with D perhaps matching TRBD2 (7 bases). CDR1 is SGDLS and CDR2 is YYNGEE in the germline V gene. Trimming removed 6 bases at V and 2 bases at J, with 14 bases between. This CDR3 has 15 residues. The CDR3 reads CASTKGGVNTGELFF. As DNA, the CDR3 is TGTGCCAGCACCAAGGGGGGGGTAAACACCGGGGAGCTGTTTTTT.

This sequence joins TRBV19 and TRBJ1-6; a possible D gene is TRBD1 (5 bases). CDR3 length: 19 amino acids. Germline values: CDR1 LNHDA, CDR2 SQIVND (reference sequence). Trimming left V 5 bases short and J 0 bases short, with 20 bases between. The CDR3 region is CASSGTPGLYTSYNSPLHF. CDR3 DNA sequence: TGTGCCAGTAGTGGAACGCCGGGACTCTACACCTCCTATAATTCACCCCTCCACTTT. Full variable domain (outside the CDR3, taken from reference TRBV19 and TRBJ1-6): DGGITQSPKYLFRKEGQNVTLSCEQNLNHDAMYWYRQDPGQGLRLIYYSQIVNDFQKGDIAEGYSVSREKKESFPLTVTSAQKNPTAFYLCASSGTPGLYTSYNSPLHFGNGTRLTVT.

This clone turned up a few times. The chain is built from TRBV30 and TRBJ2-2; TRBD1 agrees at 11 bases. This CDR3 is built from 13 residues. The V segment lost 8 bases and the J segment 6 bases; nucleotides outside the gene matches: 5. CDR1 is GTSNPN, CDR2 SVGIG, per germline (reference sequence). The CDR3: CARKGQGAGELFF. The CDR3 nucleotides are TGTGCCCGTAAGGGACAGGGGGCCGGGGAGCTGTTTTTT.

This clone came up once. V and J are TRBV15 and TRBJ1-1, with D tentatively TRBD1 (5 bases). The germline V gene encodes CDR1 LNHNV and CDR2 YYDKDF (reference sequence). The CDR3 covers 16 residues. The V gene lost 0 bases and the J gene lost 9 bases, with 20 bases spanning the gap. In DNA, the CDR3 is TGTGCCACCAGCAGAGATTCCCCGGGGGTAACCTCCCAAGCTTTCTTT. Protein: CATSRDSPGVTSQAFF. Full variable domain (remainder filled in from reference TRBV15 and TRBJ1-1): DAMVIQNPRYQVTQFGKPVTLSCSQTLNHNVMYWYQQKSSQAPKLLFHYYDKDFNNEADTPDNFQSRRPNTSFCFLDIRSPGLGDTAMYLCATSRDSPGVTSQAFFGQGTRLTVV.

The genes are TRBV7-3 and TRBJ2-1; D call uncertain. This CDR3 has 13 residues. Germline V CDR1 and CDR2: SGHTA, FQGTGA. Trimming took off 1 base at V and 10 bases at J, with 11 bases between the two ends. The CDR3 DNA is TGTGCCAGCAGCTTAAACCGACAACAGGAGCAGTTCTTC. Its translation is CASSLNRQQEQFF.

In its sample, this clone was seen a few times. The chain combines TRBV5-1 with TRBJ2-5; 10 bases agree with TRBD1. CDR3 length: 16 residues. With V trimmed by 4 bases and J by 1 base, 7 bases remained unmatched. From germline, CDR1 is SGHRS and CDR2 YFSETQ. CDR3 region: CASSTGTGALQETQYF. The DNA for the CDR3 is TGCGCCAGCAGCACCGGGACAGGGGCCCTCCAAGAGACCCAGTACTTC.

This clone was seen just once. The V call is TRBV5-6, the J call TRBJ1-2; 7 nucleotides align to TRBD1. The CDR3 totals 15 residues. Trimming cost V 3 bases and J 8 bases; bases outside gene matches: 13. Germline lookup yields CDR1 SGHDT and CDR2 YYEEEE. The CDR3 is CASSSETGKLWGYTF. CDR3 DNA sequence: TGTGCCAGCAGCTCGGAGACAGGGAAGCTCTGGGGCTACACCTTC.

The gene calls are TRBV6-6 and TRBJ2-5, with a tentative D call TRBD2 (6 bases). The DNA end favors TRBJ2-7, so the J call may be wrong. Germline lookup yields CDR1 MNHNY and CDR2 SVGAGI (reference sequence). The CDR3 covers 15 residues. The CDR3 DNA sequence: TGTGCCAGCAGTTATGATCTAGCGCGACACTACGAGCAGTACTTC. It codes for CASSYDLARHYEQYF.